This TCR beta chain was observed in a study of shared clonotypes between healthy human individuals. V was pared by 0 bases and J by 5 bases, with 16 bases between. Germline CDR1 and CDR2: LNHNV and YYDKDF (reference sequence). This CDR3 is built from 17 residues. Only in-frame clones appear in the TCRdb table, and some are missing; sequencing was by immunoSEQ multiplex PCR. Among approximately 740,000 clones listed, around 92% were seen once. CD45RO-negative, CCR7-selected cells formed the naive CD8 fraction, which excluded terminally differentiated effector memory CD45RA+ cells. All donors were Caucasian adults living in Nashville, Tennessee.

What was sequenced was naive CD8+ T cells sorted from blood. V is TRBV15 and J is TRBJ1-4, with D tentatively TRBD1 (5 bases). This sequence originates from a man aged 30 to 39 in good health. CDR3 loop: CATSRDLTGQWNEKLFF. Here the CDR3 DNA reads TGTGCCACCAGCAGAGATTTAACGGGGCAGTGGAATGAAAAACTGTTTTTT. The full variable domain, with the rest looked up from reference TRBV15 and TRBJ1-4, is DAMVIQNPRYQVTQFGKPVTLSCSQTLNHNVMYWYQQKSSQAPKLLFHYYDKDFNNEADTPDNFQSRRPNTSFCFLDIRSPGLGDTAMYLCATSRDLTGQWNEKLFFGSGTQLSVL.